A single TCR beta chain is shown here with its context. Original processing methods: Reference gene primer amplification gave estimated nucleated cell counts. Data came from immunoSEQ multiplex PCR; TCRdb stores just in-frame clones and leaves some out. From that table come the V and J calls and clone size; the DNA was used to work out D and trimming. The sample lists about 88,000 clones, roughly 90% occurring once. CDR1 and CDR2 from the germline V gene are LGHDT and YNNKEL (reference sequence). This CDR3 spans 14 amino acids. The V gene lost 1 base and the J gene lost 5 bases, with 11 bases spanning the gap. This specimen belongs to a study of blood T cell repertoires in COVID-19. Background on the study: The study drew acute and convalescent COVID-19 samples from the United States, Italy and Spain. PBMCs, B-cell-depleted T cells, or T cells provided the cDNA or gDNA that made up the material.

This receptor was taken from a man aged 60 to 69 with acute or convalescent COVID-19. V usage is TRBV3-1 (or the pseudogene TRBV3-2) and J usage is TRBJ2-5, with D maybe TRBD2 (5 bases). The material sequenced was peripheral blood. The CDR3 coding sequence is TGTGCCAGCAGCCAAGCAGATCCGGGGGAGACCCAGTACTTC. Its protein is CASSQADPGETQYF.